This entry is about one T cell receptor beta chain. This sample is part of a study of blood T cell repertoires in COVID-19. The repertoire was sequenced with immunoSEQ multiplex PCR; TCRdb's copy has only in-frame clones and lacks some. The data hold about 70,000 clones, with 75% to 85% observed a single time. The sequence came from an older man who had recovered from COVID-19. Sequenced material: peripheral blood.

CDR3 region: CASSLWAGRLGEQYF. The CDR3 DNA sequence: TGTGCCAGCAGTTTATGGGCGGGGCGGCTTGGCGAGCAGTACTTC. The V call is TRBV28, the J call TRBJ2-7; tentatively, D is TRBD2 (6 bases). Deletions cut 0 bases from V and 6 bases from J, with 15 bases between. Looked up from germline, CDR1 is MDHEN and CDR2 is SYDVKM. This CDR3 has 15 residues.